This T cell receptor beta chain was profiled in a study of shared clonotypes between healthy human individuals. This clone has only one observation. Germline V gene sequence: CDR1 KGHSH, CDR2 LQKENI. V was pared by 3 bases and J by 6 bases, with 19 bases of the junction left unmatched. The CDR3 is 18 amino acids. Execution of the assay was at deep level. Data came from immunoSEQ multiplex PCR; TCRdb stores just in-frame clones and leaves some out. The top ten clones hold under 2% of a sample with some 660,000 clones, 55% to 85% of them seen once. The sequence was collected from a woman aged 30 to 39 in good health. This rearrangement joins TRBV18 to TRBJ1-2, with 7 bases lining up with TRBD1. The material sequenced was memory CD4+ T cells sorted from blood. The subset: CD45RA-negative fraction. This CDR3 is CASSPQMSQGRRVDGYTF. The CDR3 coding sequence is TGTGCCAGCTCACCCCAGATGTCACAGGGGAGAAGAGTTGATGGCTACACCTTC.